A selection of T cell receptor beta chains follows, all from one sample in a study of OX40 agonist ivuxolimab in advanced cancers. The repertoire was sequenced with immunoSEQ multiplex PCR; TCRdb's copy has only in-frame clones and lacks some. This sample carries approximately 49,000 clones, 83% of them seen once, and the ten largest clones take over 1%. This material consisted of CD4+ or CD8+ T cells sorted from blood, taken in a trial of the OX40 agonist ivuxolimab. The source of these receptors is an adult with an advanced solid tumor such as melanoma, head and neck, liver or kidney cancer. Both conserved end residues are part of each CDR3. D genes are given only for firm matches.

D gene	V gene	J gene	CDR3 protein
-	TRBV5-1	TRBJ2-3	CASRAETDTQYF
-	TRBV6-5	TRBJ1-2	CASKRDTEGGYTF
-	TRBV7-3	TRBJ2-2	CASSSVNTGELFF
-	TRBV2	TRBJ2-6	CARGGSGANVLTF
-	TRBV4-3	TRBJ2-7	CASSQEWSGEQYF
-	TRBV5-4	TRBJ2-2	CASIDSASPNTGELFF
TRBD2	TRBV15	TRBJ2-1	CATSRVAGPYNEQFF
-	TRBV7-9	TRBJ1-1	CASSLGGYGAFF
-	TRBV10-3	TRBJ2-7	CAISENPGVIYEQYF
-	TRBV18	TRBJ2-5	CASSPGGSETQYF
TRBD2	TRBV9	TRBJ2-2	CASSPTYRSGGSLTGELFF
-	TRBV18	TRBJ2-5	CASSPAGSPGETQYF
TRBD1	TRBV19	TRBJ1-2	CASSIRRGQGASNYGYTF
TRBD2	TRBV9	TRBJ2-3	CASSVGPSGGRTDTQYF
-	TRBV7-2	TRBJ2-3	CASSLEDTQYF
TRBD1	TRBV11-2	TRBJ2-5	CASSLGLTGGETQYF
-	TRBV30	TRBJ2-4	CAWSVQPWNIQYF
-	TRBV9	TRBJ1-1	CASSVGGDIGTEAFF
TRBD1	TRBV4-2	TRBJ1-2	CASSQGTGNSYGYTF
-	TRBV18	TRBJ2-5	CASSPLQDKEETQYF
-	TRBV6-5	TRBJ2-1	CASSFHAGVGDNEQFF
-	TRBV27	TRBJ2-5	CASSPGHPRLLGETQYF
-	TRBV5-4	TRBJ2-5	CASSLLTDRQETQYF
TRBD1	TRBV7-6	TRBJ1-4	CASSLAKGATNEKLFF
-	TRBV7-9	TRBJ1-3	CASSSFFGNTIYF
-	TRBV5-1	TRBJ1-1	CASSRFPENTEAFF
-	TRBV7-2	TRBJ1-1	CASSLVLGMNTEAFF
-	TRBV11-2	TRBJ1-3	CASSLVFPGFTGNTIYF
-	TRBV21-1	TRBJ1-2	CASSGSTGNYGYTF
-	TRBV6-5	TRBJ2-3	CASSYSVRGDTQYF
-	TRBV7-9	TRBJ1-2	CASSLARTPHGYTF
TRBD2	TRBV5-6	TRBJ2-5	CASSAIGTSGEETQYF
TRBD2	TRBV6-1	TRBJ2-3	CASKMTSGDTQYF
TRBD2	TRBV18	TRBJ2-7	CASSSSGGSYEQYF
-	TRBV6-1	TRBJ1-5	CASKAPGSDQPQHF
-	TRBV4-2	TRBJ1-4	CASSQDWGGDNEKLFF